This T cell receptor (beta chain) was found in a study of T cell responses to AZD1222 COVID-19 vaccine (dated by TCRdb to about 2021). Regarding the complete study: AZD1222 recipients given second doses at about 4 weeks or at about 12 weeks were pooled, since spike-specific TCR depth and breadth were not found to differ between the two schedules. TCR sequencing covered more than 230 trial participants: some 210 given two doses of AZD1222 and 26 given two doses of MenACWY control vaccine. Enrollment into the trials was organized by age into subgroups of 18-55, 56-69 and 70-plus years, and those subgroups contained roughly 150, 30 and 60 TCR-sequenced participants, respectively.

The time point label on this specimen signifies: baseline before first vaccination. Samples from vaccinated people were obtained from the UK trials COV001 and COV002, which included a single-blind randomized controlled phase 2/3 trial of AZD1222 (ChAdOx1 nCoV-19) in healthy adults. For TCRbeta chain sequencing, PBMC samples from trial participants were taken at day 0 and at day 28 after the second dose. General findings and caveats noted by the study authors: Conclusions about previously exposed vaccinees are limited because only six or seven AZD1222 recipients were SARS-CoV-2 seropositive at baseline. In the small 56-69-year group, the increase in depth fell short of significance, most likely because of low power. Vaccine-associated CD4 TCRs spanned the whole spike protein, with dominant responses in regions 160-218 and 743-854. Epitopes outside the regions mutated in the B.1.351 and B.1.1.7 variants were reportedly recognized by nearly half of the unique spike-specific TCRs. Because no samples from the day 14 peak response were available, repertoires could be characterized only after the peak T cell response. After two AZD1222 doses, both the breadth and the depth of spike-specific TCRs were significantly higher than at day 0 and than in MenACWY recipients. Participants were mostly white British and included more females than males, and it was suggested by the authors that clonal diversity may have been underestimated.

The CDR3 regions of human TCRbeta chains were subjected to immunosequencing. Concerning the study's data processing: TCRs in the repertoires were matched against a reference library of SARS-CoV-2-specific TCRs that had been generated with the MIRA antigen-specificity platform. Breadth was defined as the fraction of unique TCRs that were SARS-CoV-2-associated, and depth was defined as the fraction of total T cells that were SARS-CoV-2-associated. Using the MIRA data, every spike-specific TCR was mapped to the spike region that the TCR reacted to and assigned to either a CD4 or a CD8 class. Log10-transformed breadth and depth values were compared by one-way ANOVA with Sidak's multiple comparisons tests. In its TCRdb copy, this immuneACCESS table keeps in-frame sequences only and misses some clones. Where compared with another copy, unresolved V genes explain less than half of these, and the others have no known cause. That table gives V, J and clone size, and the DNA gave D and trimming. The sample yields 150,000 or so clones; approximately 85% were counted once. Roughly 7.3% of the sample rests with the top ten.

CDR3 length: 12 amino acids, cysteine to phenylalanine. Here the CDR3 DNA is all that survives: 36 bases in frame from base 1. At the junction V is shortened by 7 bases and J by 6 bases; bases outside the gene matches: 8. The CDR1 and CDR2 encoded by the germline V gene are SQVTM and ANQGSEA. Concerning this clone itself: What this receptor recognizes is not known. Base quality data are lacking; no much larger clone is found one base away.

The chain is encoded by TRBV29-1 joined to TRBJ1-2; 7 central nucleotides agree with TRBD1. The sequencing here drew on peripheral blood, taken on day 0 of AZD1222 vaccination. This receptor was identified in an adult in good health. The CDR3 amino acid sequence is: CSGAGQGDGYTF. The DNA reads TGCAGCGGAGCGGGTCAGGGGGATGGCTACACCTTC.